The T cell receptor (beta chain) described here comes from a study of T cells after posttransplantation cyclophosphamide. The V gene's germline CDR1 is SQVTM and CDR2 ANQGSEA. The length of the CDR3 is 14 residues. The ends lost 0 bases at V and 2 bases at J; junction bases unmatched: 3. Profiling relied on immunoSEQ multiplex PCR, and the TCRdb table lists in-frame clones only, not all of them. There are fewer than 55,000 clones in the sample, none observed a single time. This TCR came from a man aged 35 to 55 in good health, CMV-negative, and a related stem cell transplant donor. Sequences were obtained from PBMCs. The chain has TRBV29-1 and TRBJ2-5, with TRBD2 matching 7 bases. The CDR3 loop is CSVEDTGGQETQYF. CDR3 DNA: TGCAGCGTTGAAGATACGGGGGGTCAAGAGACCCAGTACTTC.